This T cell receptor (beta chain) was sequenced in a study of blood T cell repertoires in COVID-19. Study-level background: There were acute and convalescent COVID-19 samples, and they came from the United States, Italy and Spain. Sources were T cells, B-cell-depleted T cells, or PBMCs; the material itself was cDNA or gDNA.

How the authors handled the data: The authors estimated nucleated cell counts from reference gene primer amplification. The assay was immunoSEQ multiplex PCR, and TCRdb's table has in-frame clones only and misses some. The V and J calls and the clone size are those of that table, but D and trimming were determined from the DNA. The table lists over 200,000 clones, 88% of them singletons. Germline lookup yields CDR1 MNHEY and CDR2 SVGEGT. CDR3 length: 16 amino acids. The junction had 9 bases not matched to a gene; V was cut back by 2 bases and J by 5 bases. The gene calls are TRBV6-2 or TRBV6-3 and TRBJ2-1; 7 bases line up with TRBD1. The receptor comes from a woman aged 25 to 39 with acute or convalescent COVID-19. The sample was peripheral blood. The CDR3 coding sequence is TGTGCCAGCAGTTACCAGTCCGGACAGGTCAACAATGAGCAGTTCTTC. It encodes CASSYQSGQVNNEQFF.